This is a list of T cell receptor beta chains from one sample in a study of cytomegalovirus exposure and HLA in healthy donors. TCRdb's table, derived via immunoSEQ multiplex PCR, lists solely in-frame clones and lacks some. The repertoire consists of around 160,000 clones, with roughly four fifths occurring once and the leading ten covering 3.5% to 5%. Sequenced sample: PBMCs. The origin of the receptors is a man aged 45-65 years in good health and CMV-seropositive. CDR3s include the opening cysteine and the closing phenylalanine or tryptophan. D genes are given only for firm matches. Size is omitted from some rows. Given values are once, few, many or a class for expanded clones.

size	D	V	J	DNA	CDR3
.	.	TRBV23-1	TRBJ1-2	TGCGCCAGCAGTCAAATATACTATGGCTACACCTTC	CASSQIYYGYTF
.	.	TRBV20-1	TRBJ1-3	TGCAGTGCGGCCTCTGGAAACACCATATATTTT	CSAASGNTIYF
once	.	TRBV9	TRBJ1-5	TGTGCCAGCAGCGTTTGGGGGGAAGGTCAGCCCCAGCATTTT	CASSVWGEGQPQHF
.	TRBD1	TRBV15	TRBJ1-5	TGTGCCACCAGCAGAGATGTACAGGGGGGAAGTCAGCCCCAGCATTTT	CATSRDVQGGSQPQHF
.	.	TRBV6-5	TRBJ2-1	TGTGCCAGCAGTTACTCCTGGACTATCAATGAGCAGTTCTTC	CASSYSWTINEQFF
.	TRBD1	TRBV5-5	TRBJ2-7	TGTGCCAGCAGCTGGACAGGGGTCGAGCAGTACTTC	CASSWTGVEQYF
.	.	TRBV9	TRBJ2-5	TGTGCCAGCAGCGTAGACAGGAACCAAGAGACCCAGTACTTC	CASSVDRNQETQYF
.	.	TRBV5-1	TRBJ1-1	TGCGCCAGCAGCCCCGCAACAATAGGGGCTGAAGCTTTCTTT	CASSPATIGAEAFF
.	TRBD2	TRBV5-1	TRBJ2-1	TGCGCCAGCAGCTTTAGCGGGGGCCCAACCTACAATGAGCAGTTCTTC	CASSFSGGPTYNEQFF
.	.	TRBV4-2	TRBJ1-2	TGTGCCAGCAGCCAAGGCCAGGGGACCTATGGCTACACCTTC	CASSQGQGTYGYTF
.	TRBD2	TRBV7-9	TRBJ2-5	TGTGCCAGCAGCCAAGGAACGACTAGCGGGAGAACACAAGAGACCCAGTACTTC	CASSQGTTSGRTQETQYF
.	TRBD1	TRBV5-1	TRBJ2-7	TGCGCCAGCAGGGACAGGCCCTCCTACGAGCAGTACTTC	CASRDRPSYEQYF
.	.	TRBV7-9	TRBJ2-7	TGTGCCAGCAGCTTATCCGGAACTATTTACGAGCAGTACTTC	CASSLSGTIYEQYF
once	.	TRBV29-1	TRBJ2-1	TGCAGCGTCCCGGACAAACCCCATGAGCAGTTCTTC	CSVPDKPHEQFF
.	TRBD1	TRBV7-2	TRBJ2-7	TGTGCCAGCAGCCCCCCGGACAGGGATGCCTACGAGCAGTACTTC	CASSPPDRDAYEQYF
few	.	TRBV5-4	TRBJ1-5	TGTGCCAGCAGCTTGTTCGGTCGCAATCAGCCCCAGCATTTT	CASSLFGRNQPQHF
.	.	TRBV2	TRBJ2-6	TGTGCCAGCTCAGGGCGCTCTGGGGCCAACGTCCTGACTTTC	CASSGRSGANVLTF
.	TRBD1	TRBV5-1	TRBJ2-7	TGCGCCAGCAGCCCCACCGGGGACAGGGGGCAGGAGCAGTACTTC	CASSPTGDRGQEQYF
few	TRBD2	TRBV10-2	TRBJ2-7	TGCGCCAGCAGCACCCTAGCGGGAGCTTCCTACGAGCAGTACTTC	CASSTLAGASYEQYF
.	TRBD2	TRBV5-5	TRBJ2-5	TGTGCCAGCAGCTTGGACTACCCGGGACTAGCCGGGGAGACCCAGTACTTC	CASSLDYPGLAGETQYF
.	TRBD2	TRBV4-3	TRBJ2-1	TGCGCCAGCAGCCAAGACACTAGCGGGGGTCGCTACAATGAGCAGTTCTTC	CASSQDTSGGRYNEQFF
.	.	TRBV5-4	TRBJ2-7	TGTGCCAGCAGCTTGGCGGGGAACTACGAGCAGTACTTC	CASSLAGNYEQYF
.	.	TRBV29-1	TRBJ2-1	TGCAGCGTCACAGGGAGGGCCGATGAGCAGTTCTTC	CSVTGRADEQFF
.	TRBD1	TRBV19	TRBJ2-7	TGTGCCAGTAGTACAGGGACAGGGTCCTACGAGCAGTACTTC	CASSTGTGSYEQYF
.	TRBD1	TRBV6-1	TRBJ2-5	TGTGCCAGCATGGACAGGGTACAAGAGACCCAGTACTTC	CASMDRVQETQYF
.	TRBD2	TRBV7-2	TRBJ2-7	TGTGCCAGCAGCTTAGCTGGGACTAGCGGGGGGCAAATGTACGAGCAGTACTTC	CASSLAGTSGGQMYEQYF
.	.	TRBV30	TRBJ1-2	TGTGCCTGGAGTGTTGGCCTCGGCTACACCTTC	CAWSVGLGYTF
.	TRBD2	TRBV28	TRBJ2-3	TGTGCCAGCAGTCCAGCGGGGGGCACAGATACGCAGTATTTT	CASSPAGGTDTQYF
.	.	TRBV28	TRBJ1-4	TGTGCCAGCAGTTTTTCAGGGGCGGTCCGTAATGAAAAACTGTTTTTT	CASSFSGAVRNEKLFF
.	TRBD2	TRBV7-9	TRBJ2-7	TGTGCCAGCAGCTTCCAGACTAGCGGGTACTACGAGCAGTACTTC	CASSFQTSGYYEQYF
.	.	TRBV6-5	TRBJ2-7	TGTGCCACCGGACGAGCGGGCCAATCCTACGAGCAGTACTTC	CATGRAGQSYEQYF
.	TRBD1	TRBV6-1	TRBJ1-2	TGTGCCAGCAGTGAGACAGGGAGCTATGGCTACACCTTC	CASSETGSYGYTF
.	.	TRBV4-2	TRBJ1-2	TGTGCCAGCAGCCAAGAGGTCCGGGACTCCGGAGGTGGCTACACCTTC	CASSQEVRDSGGGYTF
.	.	TRBV28	TRBJ2-3	TGTGCCAGCGTTCTCGTGAGCACAGATACGCAGTATTTT	CASVLVSTDTQYF
once	.	TRBV19	TRBJ1-1	TGTGCCAGTAGTTTAATAACAGCGAACACTGAAGCTTTCTTT	CASSLITANTEAFF
.	TRBD2	TRBV5-4	TRBJ2-7	TGTGCCAGCAGCGTCCCCGGGACTAGCGACTCCTACGAGCAGTACTTC	CASSVPGTSDSYEQYF
few	TRBD1	TRBV5-6	TRBJ1-5	TGTGCCAGCAGCCTGTCAGCCGGGACAGGGGGCACTCAGCCCCAGCATTTT	CASSLSAGTGGTQPQHF
once	.	TRBV11-2	TRBJ2-7	TGTGCCAGCAGCCCACCGAAGTACGAGCAGTACTTC	CASSPPKYEQYF
.	TRBD2	TRBV4-1	TRBJ2-1	TGCGCCAGCAGCCAAGACCCCAGCGGGAGAGAGCAGTTCTTC	CASSQDPSGREQFF
few	TRBD1	TRBV28	TRBJ2-5	TGTGCCAGCAGCTCGGGACAGCTCCAAGAGACCCAGTACTTC	CASSSGQLQETQYF
.	TRBD1	TRBV6-1	TRBJ2-7	TGTGCCAGCAGTGGTCGGGGGACAGGGAAACATAGTAGCTACGAGCAGTACTTC	CASSGRGTGKHSSYEQYF
.	TRBD2	TRBV28	TRBJ2-2	TGTGCCAGCAGTTTCCTCCTAGCGGGCACCGGGGAGCTGTTTTTT	CASSFLLAGTGELFF
.	TRBD1	TRBV30	TRBJ1-5	TGTGCCTGGAGTTTTGGGAGGGGACAGGGCACAAGTCAGCCCCAGCATTTT	CAWSFGRGQGTSQPQHF
.	TRBD2	TRBV28	TRBJ2-7	TGTGCCAGCAGTTCGAGAGCGGGGCGATTCTACGAGCAGTACTTC	CASSSRAGRFYEQYF
.	.	TRBV4-2	TRBJ2-1	TGTGCCAGCAGCTCACCAGCCCTAGGAAGTGAGCAGTTCTTC	CASSSPALGSEQFF
once	.	TRBV11-2	TRBJ2-5	TGTGCCAGCAGCTTAGCTCCCTCGTCCTTACGGGAGACCCAGTACTTC	CASSLAPSSLRETQYF
few	.	TRBV25-1	TRBJ1-2	TGTGCCAGCAGTGATCCCTCGGGTTGGAATGGCTACACCTTC	CASSDPSGWNGYTF
few	TRBD2	TRBV14	TRBJ2-1	TGTGCCAGCAGCCATCGAGGTGGGACTAGCGGGGGCACCGAGCAGTTCTTC	CASSHRGGTSGGTEQFF
.	TRBD2	TRBV4-2	TRBJ2-1	TGTGCCAGCAGCCAAGAGAGCGGACTAGCGGGGGCCTACAATGAGCAGTTCTTC	CASSQESGLAGAYNEQFF
.	TRBD1	TRBV5-8	TRBJ1-1	TGTGCCAGCAGCCCAGCCGGGACAGGGGGCACTGAAGCTTTCTTT	CASSPAGTGGTEAFF
.	.	TRBV30	TRBJ2-6	TGTGCCTGGAGTGACAGGAGCTCTGGGGCCAACGTCCTGACTTTC	CAWSDRSSGANVLTF
.	.	TRBV19	TRBJ1-1	TGTGCCAGTAGTCTCCAGGCGGGAGCTTTCTTT	CASSLQAGAFF
.	TRBD2	TRBV27	TRBJ2-1	TGTGCCAGCAACACGAAGCCTAGCGGGGGGTACAATGAGCAGTTCTTC	CASNTKPSGGYNEQFF
.	.	TRBV30	TRBJ2-7	TGTGCCTGGTCCCAGGAATACGAGCAGTACTTC	CAWSQEYEQYF
.	.	TRBV6-6	TRBJ2-7	TGTGCCAGCAGTTATCTTGACACTGGAGGGGAGCAGTACTTC	CASSYLDTGGEQYF
.	TRBD2	TRBV9	TRBJ2-7	TGTGCCAGCAGCGTAACTAGCGGGGCCTCATCCTACGAGCAGTACTTC	CASSVTSGASSYEQYF
.	.	TRBV6-1	TRBJ1-2	TGTGCCATCTTTAGTGGACAGACGACCCCCTATGGCTACACCTTC	CAIFSGQTTPYGYTF
.	TRBD1	TRBV5-6	TRBJ1-6	TGTGCCAGCAGCAAACCGGGACAGTATAATTCACCCCTCCACTTT	CASSKPGQYNSPLHF
.	.	TRBV28	TRBJ1-3	TGTGCCAGCATTAAGAGCGCGACCGGCGGAAACACCATATATTTT	CASIKSATGGNTIYF
.	.	TRBV27	TRBJ2-7	TGTGCCAGGCCAGGGGGCAGGGAGGGCGAGCAGTACTTC	CARPGGREGEQYF